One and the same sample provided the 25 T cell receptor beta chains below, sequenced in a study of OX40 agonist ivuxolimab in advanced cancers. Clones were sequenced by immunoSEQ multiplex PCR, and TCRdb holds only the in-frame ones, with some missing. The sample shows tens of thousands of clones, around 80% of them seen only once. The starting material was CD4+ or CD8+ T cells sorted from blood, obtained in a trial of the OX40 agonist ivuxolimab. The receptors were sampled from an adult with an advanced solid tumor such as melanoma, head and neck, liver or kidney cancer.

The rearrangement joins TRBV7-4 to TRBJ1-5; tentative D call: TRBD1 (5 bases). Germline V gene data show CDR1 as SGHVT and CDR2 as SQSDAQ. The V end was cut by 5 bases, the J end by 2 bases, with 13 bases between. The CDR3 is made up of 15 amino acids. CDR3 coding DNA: TGTGCCAGCAGCCTGGGGGGTCTGGGCAATCAGCCCCAGCATTTT. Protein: CASSLGGLGNQPQHF.

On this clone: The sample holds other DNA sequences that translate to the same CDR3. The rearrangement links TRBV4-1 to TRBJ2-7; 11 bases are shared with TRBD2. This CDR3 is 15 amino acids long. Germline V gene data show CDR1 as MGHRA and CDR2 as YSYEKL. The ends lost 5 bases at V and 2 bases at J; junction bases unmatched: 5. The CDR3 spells CASSFGTSGTYEQYF. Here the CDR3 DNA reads TGCGCCAGCAGCTTCGGGACTAGCGGTACCTACGAGCAGTACTTC.

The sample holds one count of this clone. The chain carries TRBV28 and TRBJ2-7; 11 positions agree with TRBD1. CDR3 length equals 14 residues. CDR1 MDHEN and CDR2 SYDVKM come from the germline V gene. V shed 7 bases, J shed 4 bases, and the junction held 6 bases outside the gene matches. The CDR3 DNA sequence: TGTGCCAGCAACGGGTGGGACAGGGGGTACGAGCAGTACTTC. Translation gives CASNGWDRGYEQYF.

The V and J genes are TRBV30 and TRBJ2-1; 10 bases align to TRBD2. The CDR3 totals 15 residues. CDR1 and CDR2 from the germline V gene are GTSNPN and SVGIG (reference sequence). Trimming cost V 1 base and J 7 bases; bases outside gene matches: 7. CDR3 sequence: CAWSALAGGWNEQFF. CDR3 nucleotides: TGTGCCTGGAGTGCCTTAGCGGGAGGTTGGAATGAGCAGTTCTTC.

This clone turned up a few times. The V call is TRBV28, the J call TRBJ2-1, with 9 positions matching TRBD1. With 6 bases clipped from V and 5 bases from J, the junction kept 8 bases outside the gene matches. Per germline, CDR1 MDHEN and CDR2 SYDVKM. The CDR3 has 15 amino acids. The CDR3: CASRREQGAHNEQFF. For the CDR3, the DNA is TGTGCCAGCAGAAGGGAACAGGGGGCTCACAATGAGCAGTTCTTC.

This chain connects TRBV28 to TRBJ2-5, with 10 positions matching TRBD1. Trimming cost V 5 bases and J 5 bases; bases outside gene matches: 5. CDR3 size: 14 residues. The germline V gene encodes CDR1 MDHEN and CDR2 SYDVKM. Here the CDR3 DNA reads TGTGCCAGCAGTGCGGGACAGGGGCACGAGACCCAGTACTTC. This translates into CASSAGQGHETQYF.

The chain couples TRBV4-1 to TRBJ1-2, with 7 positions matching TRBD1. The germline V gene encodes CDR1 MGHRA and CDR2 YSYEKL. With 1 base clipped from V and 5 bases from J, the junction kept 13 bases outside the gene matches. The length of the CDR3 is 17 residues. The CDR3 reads CASSQVAEGGRTYGYTF. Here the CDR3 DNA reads TGCGCCAGCAGCCAAGTCGCCGAAGGGGGCAGGACATATGGCTACACCTTC.

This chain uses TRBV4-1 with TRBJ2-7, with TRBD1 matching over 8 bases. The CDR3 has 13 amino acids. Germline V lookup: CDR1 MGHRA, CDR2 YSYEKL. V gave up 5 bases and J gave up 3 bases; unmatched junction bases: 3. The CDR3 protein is CASSSDRDYEQYF. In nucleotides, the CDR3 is TGCGCCAGCAGCTCGGACAGGGACTACGAGCAGTACTTC.

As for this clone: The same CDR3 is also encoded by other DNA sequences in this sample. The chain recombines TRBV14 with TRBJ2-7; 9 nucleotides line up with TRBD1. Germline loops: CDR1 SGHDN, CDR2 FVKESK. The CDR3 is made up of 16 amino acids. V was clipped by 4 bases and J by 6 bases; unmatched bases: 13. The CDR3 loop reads CASSLLPGQGAGEQYF. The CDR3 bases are TGTGCCAGCAGCCTACTTCCGGGACAGGGAGCTGGCGAGCAGTACTTC.

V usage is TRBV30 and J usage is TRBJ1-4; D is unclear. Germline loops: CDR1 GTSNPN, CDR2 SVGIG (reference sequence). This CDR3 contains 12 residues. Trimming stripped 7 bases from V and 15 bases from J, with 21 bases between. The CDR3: CASSGREGELFF. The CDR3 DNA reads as TGTGCCTCCTCGGGCCGCGAGGGAGAGTTGTTTTTT.

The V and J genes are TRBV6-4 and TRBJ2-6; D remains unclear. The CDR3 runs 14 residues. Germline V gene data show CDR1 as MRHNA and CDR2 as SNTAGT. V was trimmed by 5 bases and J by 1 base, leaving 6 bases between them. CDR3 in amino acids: CASSQASGANVLTF. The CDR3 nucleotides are TGTGCCAGCAGTCAGGCGTCTGGGGCCAACGTCCTGACTTTC.

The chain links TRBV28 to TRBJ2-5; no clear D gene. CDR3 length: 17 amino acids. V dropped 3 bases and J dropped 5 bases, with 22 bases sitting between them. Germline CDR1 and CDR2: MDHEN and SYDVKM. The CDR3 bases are TGTGCCAGCAGTTTCCCCCGCCAAACTGGGGTGAGGGAGACCCAGTACTTC. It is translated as CASSFPRQTGVRETQYF.

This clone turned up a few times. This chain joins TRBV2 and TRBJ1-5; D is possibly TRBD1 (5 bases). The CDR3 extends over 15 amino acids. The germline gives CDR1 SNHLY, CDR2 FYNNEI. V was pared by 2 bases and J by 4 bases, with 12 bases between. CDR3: CASSEFGTINQPQHF. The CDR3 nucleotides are TGTGCCAGCAGTGAATTTGGGACGATAAATCAGCCCCAGCATTTT.

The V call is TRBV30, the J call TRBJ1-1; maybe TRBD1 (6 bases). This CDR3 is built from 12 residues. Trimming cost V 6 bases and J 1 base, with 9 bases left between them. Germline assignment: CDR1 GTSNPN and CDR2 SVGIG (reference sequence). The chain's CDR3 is CACPGENTEAFF. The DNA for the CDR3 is TGTGCCTGCCCAGGGGAGAACACTGAAGCTTTCTTT.

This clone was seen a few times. DNA for the CDR3: TGCGCCAGCAGCCAAGAACTCCGGTACCAAGAGACCCAGTACTTC. This codes for CASSQELRYQETQYF. This chain links TRBV4-1 with TRBJ2-5; no reliable D call. Deletions cut 0 bases from V and 0 bases from J, with 8 bases between. The CDR3 is 15 amino acids. Germline V gene lookup returns CDR1 MGHRA and CDR2 YSYEKL.

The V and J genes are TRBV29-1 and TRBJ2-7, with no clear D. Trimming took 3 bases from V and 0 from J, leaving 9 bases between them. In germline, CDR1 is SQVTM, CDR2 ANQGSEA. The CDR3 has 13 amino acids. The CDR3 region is CSVESRNSYEQYF. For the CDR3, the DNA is TGCAGCGTTGAGTCGAGGAACTCCTACGAGCAGTACTTC.

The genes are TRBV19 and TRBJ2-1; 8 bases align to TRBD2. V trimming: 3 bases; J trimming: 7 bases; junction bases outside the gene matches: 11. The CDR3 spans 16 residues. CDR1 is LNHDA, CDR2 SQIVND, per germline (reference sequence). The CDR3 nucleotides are TGTGCCAGTAGTATGCGCTCGGCTAGCGGGCAGAATGAGCAGTTCTTC. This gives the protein CASSMRSASGQNEQFF.

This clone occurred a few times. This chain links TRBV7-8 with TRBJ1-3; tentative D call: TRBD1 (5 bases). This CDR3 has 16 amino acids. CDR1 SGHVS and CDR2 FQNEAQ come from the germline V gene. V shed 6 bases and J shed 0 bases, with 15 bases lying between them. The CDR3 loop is CASRPGAGYSGNTIYF. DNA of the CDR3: TGTGCCAGCAGACCTGGGGCAGGCTACTCTGGAAACACCATATATTTT.

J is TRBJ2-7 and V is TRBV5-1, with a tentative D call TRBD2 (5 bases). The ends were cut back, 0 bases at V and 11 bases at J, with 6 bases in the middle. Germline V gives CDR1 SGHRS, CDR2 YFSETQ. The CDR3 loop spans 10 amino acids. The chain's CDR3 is CASSLVEEYF. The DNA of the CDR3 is TGCGCCAGCAGCTTGGTGGAGGAGTACTTC.

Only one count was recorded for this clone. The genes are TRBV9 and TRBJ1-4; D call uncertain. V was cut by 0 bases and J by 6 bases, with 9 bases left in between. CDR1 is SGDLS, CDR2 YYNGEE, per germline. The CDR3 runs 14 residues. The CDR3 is CASSVDRRDEKLFF. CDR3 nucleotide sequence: TGTGCCAGCAGCGTAGATAGGAGGGATGAAAAACTGTTTTTT.

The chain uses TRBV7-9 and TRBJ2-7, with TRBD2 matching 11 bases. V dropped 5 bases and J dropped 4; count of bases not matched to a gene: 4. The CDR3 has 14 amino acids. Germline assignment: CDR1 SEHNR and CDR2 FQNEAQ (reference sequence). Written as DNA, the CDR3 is TGTGCCAGCAGCCCCGGGACTAGCGGTTACGAGCAGTACTTC. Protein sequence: CASSPGTSGYEQYF.

In DNA, the CDR3 is TGTGCCAGCAGCCTCGGACTAGCCTCGAACGATGAGCAGTTCTTC. Translated, it gives CASSLGLASNDEQFF. The chain carries TRBV7-3 and TRBJ2-1; TRBD2 agrees at 8 bases. CDR1 is SGHTA, CDR2 FQGTGA, per germline. This CDR3 region has 15 residues. The J segment lost 8 bases and the V segment lost 5 bases, leaving 11 bases of the junction unmatched.

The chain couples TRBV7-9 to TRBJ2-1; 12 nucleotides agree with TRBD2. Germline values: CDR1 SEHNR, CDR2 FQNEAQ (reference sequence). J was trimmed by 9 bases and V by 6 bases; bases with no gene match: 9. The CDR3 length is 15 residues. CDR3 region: CASSPTSGSWFEQFF. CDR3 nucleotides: TGTGCCAGCAGTCCGACTAGCGGGAGTTGGTTTGAGCAGTTCTTC.

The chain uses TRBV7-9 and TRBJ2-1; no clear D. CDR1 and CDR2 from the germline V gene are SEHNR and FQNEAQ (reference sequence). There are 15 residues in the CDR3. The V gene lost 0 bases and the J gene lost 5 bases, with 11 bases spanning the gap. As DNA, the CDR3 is TGTGCCAGCAGCTTAGCGAAGAACTTGAACAATGAGCAGTTCTTC. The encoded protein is CASSLAKNLNNEQFF.

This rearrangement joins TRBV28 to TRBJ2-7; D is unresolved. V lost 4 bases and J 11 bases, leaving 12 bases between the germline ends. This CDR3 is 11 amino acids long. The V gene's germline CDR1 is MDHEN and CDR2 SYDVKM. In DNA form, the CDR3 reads TGTGCCAGCAGTTCCGGGTCTCTGGAGTACTTC. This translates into CASSSGSLEYF.